This T cell receptor beta chain is drawn from a study of cytomegalovirus exposure and HLA in healthy donors. Whole-study context: The study's early data release held some 85 million unique TCRs from HLA-typed donors. Overall study findings and caveats: Reportedly, cytomegalovirus status was diagnosed with high sensitivity and specificity.

The PCR used 60 Vbeta and 13 Jbeta primers. Clones were read by immunoSEQ multiplex PCR, and TCRdb kept only the in-frame ones, dropping some. This table holds 85,000 to 120,000 clones, over 60% found once. A note on this clone: Its antigen is still unknown.

Trimming cost V 1 base and J 6 bases, with 10 bases left between them. Germline-derived CDR1 and CDR2 are LGHNA and YSLEER. CDR3 length equals 13 residues. This chain links TRBV4-3 with TRBJ2-7, with D perhaps TRBD1 (6 bases). This receptor was identified in a male donor in good health and CMV-seropositive. The sequenced sample consisted of PBMCs. The CDR3 sequence: CASSQVGTPEQYF. CDR3 nucleotides: TGCGCCAGCAGCCAAGTTGGGACACCCGAGCAGTACTTC.